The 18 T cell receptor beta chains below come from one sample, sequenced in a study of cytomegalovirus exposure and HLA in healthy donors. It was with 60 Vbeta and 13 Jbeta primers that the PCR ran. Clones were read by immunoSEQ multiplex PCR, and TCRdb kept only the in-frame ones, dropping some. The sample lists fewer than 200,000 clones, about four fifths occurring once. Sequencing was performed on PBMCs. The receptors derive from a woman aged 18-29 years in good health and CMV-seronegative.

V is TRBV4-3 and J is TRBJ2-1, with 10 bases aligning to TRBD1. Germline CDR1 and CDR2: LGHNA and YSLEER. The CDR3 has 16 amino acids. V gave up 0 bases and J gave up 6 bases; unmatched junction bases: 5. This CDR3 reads CASSQDMGQGSNEQFF. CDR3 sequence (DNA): TGCGCCAGCAGCCAAGACATGGGACAGGGGTCCAATGAGCAGTTCTTC.

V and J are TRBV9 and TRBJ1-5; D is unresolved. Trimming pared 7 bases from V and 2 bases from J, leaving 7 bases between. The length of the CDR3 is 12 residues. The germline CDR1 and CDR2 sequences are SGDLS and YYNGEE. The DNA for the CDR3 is TGTGCCAGCGGCACAGGCAATCAGCCCCAGCATTTT. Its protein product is CASGTGNQPQHF.

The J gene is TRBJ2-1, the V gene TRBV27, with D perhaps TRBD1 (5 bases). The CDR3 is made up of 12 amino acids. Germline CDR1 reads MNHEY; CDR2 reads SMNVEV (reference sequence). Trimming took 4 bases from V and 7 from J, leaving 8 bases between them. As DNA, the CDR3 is TGTGCCAGCAGTTCCAGGGTAAATGAGCAGTTCTTC. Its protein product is CASSSRVNEQFF.

The chain's CDR3 is CASSSDRVASTEAFF. CDR3 in DNA: TGTGCCAGTAGTAGCGACAGGGTTGCGTCCACTGAAGCTTTCTTT. V is TRBV19 and J is TRBJ1-1; 7 nucleotides agree with TRBD1. Germline V gene sequence: CDR1 LNHDA, CDR2 SQIVND (reference sequence). CDR3 size: 15 residues. After removal of 4 bases from V and 4 bases from J, the junction contained 9 bases not matched to a gene.

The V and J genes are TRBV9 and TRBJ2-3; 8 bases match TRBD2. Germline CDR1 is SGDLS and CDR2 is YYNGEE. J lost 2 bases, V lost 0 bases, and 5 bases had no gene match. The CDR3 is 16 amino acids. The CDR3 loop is CASSVAAGAFTDTQYF. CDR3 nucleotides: TGTGCCAGCAGCGTAGCAGCGGGGGCGTTCACAGATACGCAGTATTTT.

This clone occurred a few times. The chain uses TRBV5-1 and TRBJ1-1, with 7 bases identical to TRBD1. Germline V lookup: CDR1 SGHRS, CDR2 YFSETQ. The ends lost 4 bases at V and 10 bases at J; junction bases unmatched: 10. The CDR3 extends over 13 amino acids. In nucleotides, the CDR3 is TGCGCCAGCAGCCCTGGGACAGAAGATCTAGCTTTCTTT. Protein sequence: CASSPGTEDLAFF. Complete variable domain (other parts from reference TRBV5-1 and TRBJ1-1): KAGVTQTPRYLIKTRGQQVTLSCSPISGHRSVSWYQQTPGQGLQFLFEYFSETQRNKGNFPGRFSGRQFSNSRSEMNVSTLELGDSALYLCASSPGTEDLAFFGQGTRLTVV.

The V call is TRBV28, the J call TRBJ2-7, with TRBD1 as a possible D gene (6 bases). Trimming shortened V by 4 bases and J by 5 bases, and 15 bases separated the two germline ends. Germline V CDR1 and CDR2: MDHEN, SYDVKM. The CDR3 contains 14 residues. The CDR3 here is CASSSSRDKHEQYF. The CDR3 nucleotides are TGTGCCAGCAGTTCCTCCCGGGACAAACACGAGCAGTACTTC.

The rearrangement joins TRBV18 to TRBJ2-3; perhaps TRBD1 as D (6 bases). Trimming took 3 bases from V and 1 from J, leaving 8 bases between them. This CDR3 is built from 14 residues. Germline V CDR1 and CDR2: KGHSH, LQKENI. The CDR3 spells CASSPKGGTDTQYF. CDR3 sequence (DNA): TGTGCCAGCTCACCGAAGGGGGGCACAGATACGCAGTATTTT.

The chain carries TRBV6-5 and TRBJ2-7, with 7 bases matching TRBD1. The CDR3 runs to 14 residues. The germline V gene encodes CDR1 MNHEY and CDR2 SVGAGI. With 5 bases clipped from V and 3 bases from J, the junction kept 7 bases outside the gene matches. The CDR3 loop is CASSEPGGLYEQYF. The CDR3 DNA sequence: TGTGCCAGCAGTGAACCAGGGGGTCTCTACGAGCAGTACTTC.

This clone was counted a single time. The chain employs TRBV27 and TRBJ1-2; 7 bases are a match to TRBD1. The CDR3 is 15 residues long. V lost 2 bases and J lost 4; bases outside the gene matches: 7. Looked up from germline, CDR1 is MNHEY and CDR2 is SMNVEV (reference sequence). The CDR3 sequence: CASSLKTGTGYGYTF. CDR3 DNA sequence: TGTGCCAGCAGTTTAAAGACAGGGACGGGCTATGGCTACACCTTC.

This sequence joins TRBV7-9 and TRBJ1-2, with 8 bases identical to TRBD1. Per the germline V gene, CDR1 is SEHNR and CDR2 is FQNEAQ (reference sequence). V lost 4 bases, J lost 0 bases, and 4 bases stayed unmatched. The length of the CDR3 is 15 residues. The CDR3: CASSYDRGTNYGYTF. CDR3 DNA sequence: TGTGCCAGCAGCTACGACAGGGGAACTAACTATGGCTACACCTTC.

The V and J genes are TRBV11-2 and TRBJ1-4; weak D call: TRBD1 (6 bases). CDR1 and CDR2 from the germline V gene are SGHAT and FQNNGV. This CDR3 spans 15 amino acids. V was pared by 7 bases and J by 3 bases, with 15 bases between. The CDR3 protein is CASKSGGGSNEKLFF. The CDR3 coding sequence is TGTGCCAGCAAATCGGGAGGGGGTTCTAATGAAAAACTGTTTTTT.

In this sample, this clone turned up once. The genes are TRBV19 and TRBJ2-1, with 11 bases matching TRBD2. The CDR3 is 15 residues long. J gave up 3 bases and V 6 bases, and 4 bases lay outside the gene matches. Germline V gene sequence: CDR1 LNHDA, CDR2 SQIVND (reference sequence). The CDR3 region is CASRALAGVYNEQFF. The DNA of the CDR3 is TGTGCCAGTAGGGCACTAGCGGGAGTCTACAATGAGCAGTTCTTC. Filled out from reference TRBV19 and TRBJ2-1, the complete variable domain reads DGGITQSPKYLFRKEGQNVTLSCEQNLNHDAMYWYRQDPGQGLRLIYYSQIVNDFQKGDIAEGYSVSREKKESFPLTVTSAQKNPTAFYLCASRALAGVYNEQFFGPGTRLTVL.

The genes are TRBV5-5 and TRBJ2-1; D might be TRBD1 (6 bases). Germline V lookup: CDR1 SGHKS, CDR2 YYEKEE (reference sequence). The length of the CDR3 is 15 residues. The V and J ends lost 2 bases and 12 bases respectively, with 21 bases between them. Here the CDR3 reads CASSLSGTRNIGQFF. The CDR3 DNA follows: TGTGCCAGCAGCTTATCCGGGACAAGAAATATCGGGCAGTTCTTC.

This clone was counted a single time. CDR3 loop: CASGVKREYNEQFF. Here the CDR3 DNA reads TGTGCCAGTGGGGTAAAGCGGGAATACAATGAGCAGTTCTTC. This chain uses TRBV19 with TRBJ2-1, with 7 bases that match TRBD2. Unmatched junction bases numbered 8, after V lost 8 bases and J lost 4 bases. The CDR3 is 14 residues long. From germline, CDR1 is LNHDA and CDR2 SQIVND (reference sequence). The whole variable domain, filled in from reference TRBV19 and TRBJ2-1, reads DGGITQSPKYLFRKEGQNVTLSCEQNLNHDAMYWYRQDPGQGLRLIYYSQIVNDFQKGDIAEGYSVSREKKESFPLTVTSAQKNPTAFYLCASGVKREYNEQFFGPGTRLTVL.

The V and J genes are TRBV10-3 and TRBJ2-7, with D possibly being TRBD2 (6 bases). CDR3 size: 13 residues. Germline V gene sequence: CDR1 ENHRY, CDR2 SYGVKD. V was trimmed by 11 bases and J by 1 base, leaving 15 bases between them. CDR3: CAVRTIESYEQYF. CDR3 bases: TGTGCCGTGAGGACTATTGAATCCTACGAGCAGTACTTC.

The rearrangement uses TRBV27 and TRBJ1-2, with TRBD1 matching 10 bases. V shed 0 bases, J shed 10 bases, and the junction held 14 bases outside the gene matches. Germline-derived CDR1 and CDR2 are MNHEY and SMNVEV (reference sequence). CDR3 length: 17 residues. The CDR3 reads CASSLSLVGWTGGTYTF. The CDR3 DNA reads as TGTGCCAGCAGTTTATCTTTGGTAGGATGGACAGGGGGGACCTACACCTTC.

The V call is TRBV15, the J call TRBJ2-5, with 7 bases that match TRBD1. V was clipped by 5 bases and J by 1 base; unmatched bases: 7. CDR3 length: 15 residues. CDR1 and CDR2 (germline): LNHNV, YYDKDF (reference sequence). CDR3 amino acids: CATSGSSGGQETQYF. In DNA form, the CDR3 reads TGTGCCACCAGCGGATCATCAGGGGGCCAAGAGACCCAGTACTTC.